This T cell receptor beta chain was sequenced during a study of PD-1 blockade in mismatch repair-deficient tumors. Study results and limitations: After pembrolizumab, tumor-resident clones rose rapidly, then generally contracted before radiologic responses.

The table came from immunoSEQ multiplex PCR; TCRdb's copy has only in-frame clones and leaves some out. The sample comprises around 16,000 clones, roughly 80% of which are singletons, and nearly 3.5% rests with the top ten. Germline V gene lookup returns CDR1 SGHTA and CDR2 FQGNSA. The CDR3 spans 17 residues. Losses at the gene ends were 5 bases for V and 0 bases for J; bases not matched to a gene: 7. TCR sequencing covered three patients who responded to pembrolizumab. Points on this clone: Antigen: not known.

The chain uses TRBV7-2 and TRBJ2-1, with 10 bases lining up with TRBD2. The sequence was obtained from an adult with mismatch repair-deficient cancer. Material: PBMCs, obtained 4 weeks after starting pembrolizumab. This CDR3 is CASSQRGGGSSYNEQFF. In nucleotides, the CDR3 is TGTGCCAGCAGCCAGCGGGGGGGCGGGAGCTCCTACAATGAGCAGTTCTTC.